Below are 22 T cell receptor beta chains sequenced from a single sample in a study of T cell changes during pregnancy in multiple sclerosis. Only in-frame clones appear in the TCRdb table, and some are missing; sequencing was by immunoSEQ multiplex PCR. This table has roughly 63,000 clones, 93% appearing once. This specimen was CD8+ T cells from peripheral blood mononuclear cells, taken in the second trimester of pregnancy. These receptors came from a female donor with multiple sclerosis, enrolled in a pregnancy study.

The rearrangement links TRBV15 to TRBJ1-5, with D possibly TRBD1 on 5 matching bases. The germline CDR1 and CDR2 sequences are LNHNV and YYDKDF (reference sequence). The V end was cut by 3 bases, the J end by 5 bases, with 11 bases between. The CDR3 extends over 14 amino acids. Here the CDR3 reads CATSRGGRDQPQHF. CDR3 nucleotide sequence: TGTGCCACCAGCAGGGGGGGAAGGGATCAGCCCCAGCATTTT.

V and J are TRBV7-2 and TRBJ2-3; the match to TRBD1 covers 7 bases. Looked up from germline, CDR1 is SGHTA and CDR2 is FQGNSA. The CDR3 is made up of 13 amino acids. V shed 5 bases and J 5 bases; nucleotides not matched to a gene: 4. The CDR3 DNA reads as TGTGCCAGCAGCCGACGACAGGGAGATACGCAGTATTTT. Its protein is CASSRRQGDTQYF.

The CDR3 is CASSESGTGYQPQHF. DNA for the CDR3: TGCGCCAGCAGCGAATCCGGGACAGGCTATCAGCCCCAGCATTTT. The rearrangement joins TRBV4-1 to TRBJ1-5, with 8 bases that match TRBD1. Trimming removed 5 bases from V and 5 bases from J; junction bases left unmatched: 8. This CDR3 has 15 residues. The V gene's germline CDR1 is MGHRA and CDR2 YSYEKL.

The gene calls are TRBV7-6 and TRBJ2-2; D may be TRBD2 (6 bases). The CDR3 runs 17 residues. The V gene lost 0 bases and the J gene lost 2 bases, with 13 bases spanning the gap. CDR1 and CDR2 (germline): SGHVS, FNYEAQ. Here the CDR3 reads CASSLAMGGPNTGELFF. CDR3 DNA: TGTGCCAGCAGCTTAGCGATGGGGGGACCCAACACCGGGGAGCTGTTTTTT.

Only one count was recorded for this clone. CDR3 in DNA: TGCGCCAGCAGCCAACTTCGAGGAGCGGGAGGAAATGCCTACGAGCAGTACTTC. This gives the protein CASSQLRGAGGNAYEQYF. This chain connects TRBV4-1 to TRBJ2-7, with 9 positions matching TRBD2. The CDR3 runs 18 residues. The J segment lost 2 bases and the V segment lost 2 bases, leaving 13 bases of the junction unmatched. The germline CDR1 and CDR2 sequences are MGHRA and YSYEKL.

This clone was recorded once. This chain connects TRBV12-5 to TRBJ2-6, with no clear D. The CDR3 is made up of 19 amino acids. V lost 0 bases, J lost 3 bases, and 18 bases lay in between. Germline V CDR1 and CDR2: LGHNT, FRNRAP. The DNA of the CDR3 is TGTGCTAGTGGTTTGGTCACCCCCAGACAATTTCGTGGGGCCAACGTCCTGACTTTC. This translates into CASGLVTPRQFRGANVLTF. Full variable domain (outside the CDR3, taken from reference TRBV12-5 and TRBJ2-6): DARVTQTPRHKVTEMGQEVTMRCQPILGHNTVFWYRQTMMQGLELLAYFRNRAPLDDSGMPKDRFSAEMPDATLATLKIQPSEPRDSAVYFCASGLVTPRQFRGANVLTFGAGSRLTVL.

The chain joins TRBV10-3 to TRBJ2-1, with D possibly matching TRBD2 (6 bases). CDR3 length equals 16 residues. The ends were cut back, 6 bases at V and 4 bases at J, with 19 bases in the middle. Germline values: CDR1 ENHRY, CDR2 SYGVKD. The CDR3 DNA follows: TGTGCCATCAGGCCCCTCGGGGCGGAGGGGTACAATGAGCAGTTCTTC. It yields the protein CAIRPLGAEGYNEQFF.

A single count supports this clone. The chain joins TRBV29-1 to TRBJ2-3; 11 bases match TRBD1. CDR3 size: 14 residues. Trimming took 6 bases from V and 5 from J; bases not matched to a gene: 7. CDR1 SQVTM and CDR2 ANQGSEA come from the germline V gene. CDR3 protein: CSVDGTGGIDTQYF. In DNA form, the CDR3 reads TGCAGCGTAGATGGGACAGGGGGTATAGATACGCAGTATTTT.

V usage is TRBV28 and J usage is TRBJ2-1, with D possibly being TRBD2 (6 bases). CDR1 and CDR2 from the germline V gene are MDHEN and SYDVKM. The CDR3 spans 16 residues. V was shortened by 3 bases and J by 9 bases, with 21 bases between the two germline ends. CDR3: CASSFILAGERGEQFF. The DNA for the CDR3 is TGTGCCAGCAGTTTCATACTAGCAGGAGAACGTGGTGAGCAGTTCTTC.

The gene calls are TRBV5-1 and TRBJ2-7; tentatively, D is TRBD2 (6 bases). Germline V gene lookup returns CDR1 SGHRS and CDR2 YFSETQ. V lost 0 bases and J 3 bases, leaving 16 bases between the germline ends. CDR3 length: 16 amino acids. The CDR3 protein is CASSLGTVREVYEQYF. Written as DNA, the CDR3 is TGCGCCAGCAGCTTGGGTACGGTCAGGGAGGTCTACGAGCAGTACTTC.

The chain is built from TRBV27 and TRBJ2-1; D might be TRBD2 (5 bases). The CDR3 totals 16 residues. Trimming took off 0 bases at V and 6 bases at J, with 15 bases between the two ends. Germline values: CDR1 MNHEY, CDR2 SMNVEV (reference sequence). In DNA, the CDR3 is TGTGCCAGCAGTTTATCCACGGGTCGAGGGTCCAATGAGCAGTTCTTC. This sequence encodes CASSLSTGRGSNEQFF.

This chain links TRBV11-2 with TRBJ2-1, with 15 bases identical to TRBD2. The CDR3 extends over 15 amino acids. In germline, CDR1 is SGHAT, CDR2 FQNNGV. The V and J ends lost 5 bases and 9 bases, in that order; junction bases with no gene match: 5. The CDR3 DNA sequence: TGTGCCAGCAGCCCGGGACTAGCGGGAGGCGGTGAGCAGTTCTTC. Its translation: CASSPGLAGGGEQFF. The full variable domain, its missing parts supplied by reference TRBV11-2 and TRBJ2-1, is EAGVAQSPRYKIIEKRQSVAFWCNPISGHATLYWYQQILGQGPKLLIQFQNNGVVDDSQLPKDRFSAERLKGVDSTLKIQPAKLEDSAVYLCASSPGLAGGGEQFFGPGTRLTVL.

This chain joins TRBV6-4 and TRBJ2-5, with 9 bases identical to TRBD1. The CDR3 consists of 15 residues. The V segment lost 5 bases and the J segment 4 bases; nucleotides outside the gene matches: 8. Germline CDR1 and CDR2: MRHNA and SNTAGT. The CDR3 coding sequence is TGTGCCAGCAGTCCGGGACAGGGAGGGTTAGAGACCCAGTACTTC. Amino acids: CASSPGQGGLETQYF.

The chain couples TRBV5-5 to TRBJ1-1, with D perhaps matching TRBD1 (6 bases). The germline V gene encodes CDR1 SGHKS and CDR2 YYEKEE (reference sequence). The germline V and J ends were trimmed by 5 bases and 1 base, with 6 bases remaining between them. The CDR3 covers 12 residues. The CDR3 nucleotides are TGTGCCAGCAGGGGACAGAACACTGAAGCTTTCTTT. It is translated as CASRGQNTEAFF.

This clone was counted once. The chain links TRBV30 to TRBJ2-7; 10 bases line up with TRBD2. The V segment lost 2 bases and the J segment 0 bases; nucleotides outside the gene matches: 4. The CDR3 contains 15 residues. Germline CDR1 GTSNPN, CDR2 SVGIG (reference sequence). CDR3 sequence reads: CAWSLVAGGSYEQYF. The CDR3 coding sequence is TGTGCCTGGAGTCTGGTAGCGGGAGGCTCCTACGAGCAGTACTTC.

The rearrangement links TRBV6-1 to TRBJ2-7, with 8 bases aligning to TRBD1. This CDR3 comprises 17 residues. Germline-derived CDR1 and CDR2 are MNHNS and SASEGT. The junction had 7 bases not matched to a gene; V was cut back by 0 bases and J by 0 bases. This chain's CDR3 is CASSEAGQGFLSYEQYF. CDR3 coding DNA: TGTGCCAGCAGTGAAGCTGGACAGGGCTTTCTCTCCTACGAGCAGTACTTC.

This chain links TRBV28 with TRBJ1-3; D unclear. The CDR3 is 17 amino acids. Germline V gene lookup returns CDR1 MDHEN and CDR2 SYDVKM. Trimming took off 1 base at V and 4 bases at J, with 17 bases between the two ends. The CDR3 DNA sequence: TGTGCCAGCAGTTTATATCCCTGGATGGGAGAGGGAAACACCATATATTTT. Encoded protein: CASSLYPWMGEGNTIYF. Together with reference TRBV28 and TRBJ1-3, the CDR3 gives the full variable domain: DVKVTQSSRYLVKRTGEKVFLECVQDMDHENMFWYRQDPGLGLRLIYFSYDVKMKEKGDIPEGYSVSREKKERFSLILESASTNQTSMYLCASSLYPWMGEGNTIYFGEGSWLTVV.

The V and J genes are TRBV27 and TRBJ1-2, with TRBD1 identical over 7 bases. Unmatched junction bases numbered 9, after V lost 4 bases and J lost 7 bases. This CDR3 is built from 14 residues. CDR1 MNHEY and CDR2 SMNVEV come from the germline V gene (reference sequence). The CDR3 nucleotides are TGTGCCAGCAGTTCCCCCGGGACAGTCTCTGGCTACACCTTC. Protein: CASSSPGTVSGYTF.

The V gene is TRBV27, the J gene TRBJ1-4; a possible D gene is TRBD1 (5 bases). The CDR3 runs 15 residues. With 3 bases removed from V and 5 bases from J, the gap between germline ends came to 13 bases. Germline V gene sequence: CDR1 MNHEY, CDR2 SMNVEV (reference sequence). CDR3 coding DNA: TGTGCCAGCAGTTTGGCAGGGCGAGAGAATGAAAAACTGTTTTTT. It encodes CASSLAGRENEKLFF.

The chain links TRBV5-4 to TRBJ2-4, with TRBD1 as a possible D gene (5 bases). The germline V gene encodes CDR1 SGHNT and CDR2 YYREEE (reference sequence). V gave up 4 bases and J gave up 0 bases, with 20 bases separating them. This CDR3 contains 18 residues. DNA for the CDR3: TGTGCCAGCAGCCGATTGACAGATCTCGGCTTAGCCAAAAACATTCAGTACTTC. Residues: CASSRLTDLGLAKNIQYF.

About this clone: A junction boundary mismatches the germline segment, possibly from a read error. V is TRBV7-8 and J is TRBJ2-1; D remains unclear. CDR1 is SGHVS, CDR2 FQNEAQ, per germline. The CDR3 contains 13 residues. CDR3 loop: CASCLVSYNEQFF. DNA for the CDR3: TGTGCCAGCTGCTTAGTATCTTACAATGAGCAGTTCTTC.

V gene TRBV27 combines with J gene TRBJ2-7, with D perhaps matching TRBD2 (6 bases). Looked up from germline, CDR1 is MNHEY and CDR2 is SMNVEV (reference sequence). Trimming shortened V by 1 base and J by 2 bases, and 12 bases separated the two germline ends. CDR3 length: 15 amino acids. For the CDR3, the DNA is TGTGCCAGCAGTTTATTCCTGCGGGGTCCCTACGAGCAGTACTTC. Translating it yields CASSLFLRGPYEQYF.